These T cell receptor beta chains were read from a single sample in a study of vaccination effects on CD4 cells after COVID-19. The assay was immunoSEQ multiplex PCR, and TCRdb's table has in-frame clones only and misses some. The top ten clones hold 30% to 40% of a sample with 30,000 to 40,000 clones, about two thirds of them seen once. These receptors have no known antigen. The source material was CD4+ T cells from PBMCs cultured with a peptide pool, sampled before COVID-19 vaccination. These receptor sequences come from a human donor who had a prior SARS-CoV-2 infection. The CDR3 runs from the conserved cysteine through the conserved F or W. D genes are given only for firm matches. Rows give clone size only sometimes, using once, few, many, or a class for an expanded clone.

d_gene: TRBD2
v_gene: TRBV30
j_gene: TRBJ2-5
abundance: NA
CDR3aa: CAWVGGVRGTQYF

d_gene: TRBD2
v_gene: TRBV7-2
j_gene: TRBJ2-7
abundance: once
CDR3aa: CASSFGRGLAGADEQYF

d_gene: NA
v_gene: TRBV6-5
j_gene: TRBJ1-1
abundance: NA
CDR3aa: CASTSLPGEEAFF

d_gene: NA
v_gene: TRBV11-3
j_gene: TRBJ2-1
abundance: NA
CDR3aa: CASSPVHNEQFF

d_gene: TRBD1
v_gene: TRBV6-5
j_gene: TRBJ2-7
abundance: NA
CDR3aa: CASSSRTGTGEQYF

d_gene: TRBD2
v_gene: TRBV18
j_gene: TRBJ2-1
abundance: NA
CDR3aa: CASSPETSGSMNNEQFF

d_gene: NA
v_gene: TRBV7-2
j_gene: TRBJ1-6
abundance: few
CDR3aa: CASTQDRYNSPLHF

d_gene: TRBD1
v_gene: TRBV7-9
j_gene: TRBJ2-7
abundance: NA
CDR3aa: CASSFRDRGRNEQYF

d_gene: NA
v_gene: TRBV6-6
j_gene: TRBJ2-1
abundance: few
CDR3aa: CASRQGEYNEQFF

d_gene: NA
v_gene: TRBV6-2/TRBV6-3
j_gene: TRBJ2-1
abundance: NA
CDR3aa: CASSDGRELRQFF

d_gene: NA
v_gene: TRBV2
j_gene: TRBJ1-1
abundance: NA
CDR3aa: CASRREAVGFSTEAFF

d_gene: TRBD1
v_gene: TRBV5-1
j_gene: TRBJ1-5
abundance: NA
CDR3aa: CASSYNRGQPQHF

d_gene: NA
v_gene: TRBV6-5
j_gene: TRBJ2-1
abundance: few
CDR3aa: CASSPRNNEQFF

d_gene: NA
v_gene: TRBV5-5
j_gene: TRBJ2-1
abundance: NA
CDR3aa: CASSLDLGVEQFF

d_gene: TRBD1
v_gene: TRBV7-2
j_gene: TRBJ2-3
abundance: few
CDR3aa: CASSPRQGPDTQYF

d_gene: NA
v_gene: TRBV5-1
j_gene: TRBJ1-1
abundance: NA
CDR3aa: CASSLEFGVTEAFF

d_gene: TRBD2
v_gene: TRBV11-1
j_gene: TRBJ2-2
abundance: NA
CDR3aa: CASSFLAGGNTGELFF

d_gene: NA
v_gene: TRBV5-4
j_gene: TRBJ2-3
abundance: NA
CDR3aa: CASSPADNGIGTDTQYF

d_gene: NA
v_gene: TRBV5-1
j_gene: TRBJ2-5
abundance: NA
CDR3aa: CASSVNQETQYF

d_gene: TRBD1
v_gene: TRBV6-2/TRBV6-3
j_gene: TRBJ1-2
abundance: NA
CDR3aa: CASSYSTGPQGYTF

d_gene: TRBD1
v_gene: TRBV10-3
j_gene: TRBJ1-2
abundance: NA
CDR3aa: CAISEGTGTGVGYTF

d_gene: NA
v_gene: TRBV3-1/TRBV3-2
j_gene: TRBJ1-4
abundance: NA
CDR3aa: CASSQAGWGEKLFF

d_gene: NA
v_gene: TRBV6-6
j_gene: TRBJ2-1
abundance: NA
CDR3aa: CASSYSRVYNEQFF

d_gene: TRBD1
v_gene: TRBV5-6
j_gene: TRBJ2-5
abundance: NA
CDR3aa: CASSLMDRGSQETQYF

d_gene: TRBD1
v_gene: TRBV6-5
j_gene: TRBJ1-5
abundance: NA
CDR3aa: CASSTGAGGGQPQHF

d_gene: NA
v_gene: TRBV9
j_gene: TRBJ2-5
abundance: NA
CDR3aa: CASSVGERRGHQETQYF

d_gene: TRBD1
v_gene: TRBV11-2
j_gene: TRBJ2-1
abundance: NA
CDR3aa: CASSPRTGQEYNEQFF

d_gene: TRBD1
v_gene: TRBV5-6
j_gene: TRBJ1-1
abundance: NA
CDR3aa: CASSLQGGGTEAFF

d_gene: NA
v_gene: TRBV27
j_gene: TRBJ1-2
abundance: NA
CDR3aa: CASSSPNTGLGGYTF

d_gene: TRBD1
v_gene: TRBV15
j_gene: TRBJ1-2
abundance: NA
CDR3aa: CATSRDLQGAEGYTF

d_gene: NA
v_gene: TRBV3-1/TRBV3-2
j_gene: TRBJ2-1
abundance: once
CDR3aa: CASSQGGVSNEQFF

d_gene: TRBD1
v_gene: TRBV2
j_gene: TRBJ2-7
abundance: NA
CDR3aa: CASSEGPGTGSYEQYF

d_gene: NA
v_gene: TRBV6-1
j_gene: TRBJ1-3
abundance: NA
CDR3aa: CASSAHLTRTGNTIYF

d_gene: NA
v_gene: TRBV7-9
j_gene: TRBJ1-2
abundance: once
CDR3aa: CASSPSGRHPGGYTF

d_gene: NA
v_gene: TRBV28
j_gene: TRBJ1-3
abundance: NA
CDR3aa: CASRSSSGNTIYF

d_gene: NA
v_gene: TRBV5-1
j_gene: TRBJ1-1
abundance: NA
CDR3aa: CASSLVQRATEAFF

d_gene: TRBD1
v_gene: TRBV5-6
j_gene: TRBJ2-5
abundance: few
CDR3aa: CASLRTGIETQYF

d_gene: NA
v_gene: TRBV9
j_gene: TRBJ1-2
abundance: NA
CDR3aa: CASSPNPAGEGGYTF

d_gene: TRBD1
v_gene: TRBV5-6
j_gene: TRBJ1-2
abundance: NA
CDR3aa: CASSWGQADNYGYTF

d_gene: TRBD2
v_gene: TRBV2
j_gene: TRBJ2-4
abundance: NA
CDR3aa: CASGERGRGLNIQYF

d_gene: TRBD2
v_gene: TRBV11-3
j_gene: TRBJ2-7
abundance: NA
CDR3aa: CASSVLAAYEQYF

d_gene: NA
v_gene: TRBV19
j_gene: TRBJ1-4
abundance: once
CDR3aa: CASSPIGGAMAEKLFF

d_gene: NA
v_gene: TRBV4-1
j_gene: TRBJ2-1
abundance: NA
CDR3aa: CASSQVVGGNEQFF

d_gene: TRBD1
v_gene: TRBV18
j_gene: TRBJ2-7
abundance: NA
CDR3aa: CASSSGTEPFEQYF

d_gene: NA
v_gene: TRBV2
j_gene: TRBJ1-2
abundance: few
CDR3aa: CASSARGYGYTF

d_gene: TRBD1
v_gene: TRBV7-9
j_gene: TRBJ2-5
abundance: NA
CDR3aa: CASSLVRGREETQYF

d_gene: TRBD2
v_gene: TRBV10-3
j_gene: TRBJ2-1
abundance: NA
CDR3aa: CATRAASGGANEQFF

d_gene: TRBD1
v_gene: TRBV14
j_gene: TRBJ1-5
abundance: NA
CDR3aa: CASSQDQDRPAYSNQPQHF

d_gene: NA
v_gene: TRBV3-1/TRBV3-2
j_gene: TRBJ1-6
abundance: NA
CDR3aa: CASSQDPGGRSPLHF

d_gene: NA
v_gene: TRBV5-4
j_gene: TRBJ1-6
abundance: few
CDR3aa: CASSATGFNSPLHF

d_gene: TRBD2
v_gene: TRBV3-1/TRBV3-2
j_gene: TRBJ2-7
abundance: NA
CDR3aa: CASSRTRTSGVYEQYF